Detailed here is one TCR beta chain. What it recognizes is unknown. This entry is derived from a study of cytomegalovirus exposure and HLA in healthy donors. Study-wide findings and caveats: Reports indicate that TCR beta sequences accurately predicted the HLA-A and HLA-B alleles of most subjects. DRB1 had the most TCR associations and HLA-C the fewest, a later analysis found, with rates varying by HLA locus.

V was pared by 7 bases and J by 1 base, with 14 bases of the junction left unmatched. CDR1 is SGHRS, CDR2 YFSETQ, per germline. The CDR3 has 18 amino acids. With 60 Vbeta and 13 Jbeta primers, the PCR was carried out. Only in-frame clones appear in the TCRdb table, and some are missing; sequencing was by immunoSEQ multiplex PCR. The profile covers tens of thousands of clones, with 75% to 85% appearing a single time and approximately 3.6% taken by the ten largest. Sequencing was done on a sample of PBMCs. This chain joins TRBV5-1 and TRBJ2-5, with 12 bases aligning to TRBD1. The receptor was isolated from a middle-aged woman in good health and CMV-seronegative. The CDR3: CASDYFLRDRGRQETQYF. The DNA for the CDR3 is TGCGCCAGCGACTACTTTCTCCGGGACAGGGGGCGCCAAGAGACCCAGTACTTC.